Each of the 27 T cell receptor beta chains below was sequenced from the same sample in a study of T cells in Graves' hyperthyroidism and ophthalmopathy. What was amplified from RNA transcripts were TCR beta CDR3 regions. Carried out on the TCR CDR3, a first-round RT-PCR used the HTBI primer set. TCRdb called the multiplex PCR reads again in MiXCR, with one record for every CDR3 protein. In the table there are approximately 740,000 distinct CDR3 sequences, less than 15% of which are singletons. The sequencing sample was made of blood. The receptors were gathered from a woman aged 18-35 years with Graves' hyperthyroidism.

As DNA, the CDR3 is TGCGCCAGCAGTCGACGCAGGGGAGGCCCGTACGAGCAGTACTTC. Translation gives CASSRRRGGPYEQYF. The V and J genes are TRBV5-1 and TRBJ2-7, with D perhaps TRBD1 or TRBD2 (6 bases each). Trimming shortened V by 5 bases and J by 4 bases, and 19 bases separated the two germline ends. This CDR3 is 15 amino acids long. CDR1 is SGHRS and CDR2 is YFSETQ in the germline V gene.

This chain joins TRBV6-1 and TRBJ2-7, with D possibly being TRBD2 (5 bases). Trimming left V 8 bases short and J 5 bases short, with 7 bases between. CDR1 is MNHNS, CDR2 SASEGT, per germline. This CDR3 is built from 10 residues. This CDR3 reads CASGSNEQYF. Written as DNA, the CDR3 is TGTGCCAGCGGGAGTAACGAGCAGTACTTC.

This clonotype was observed a handful of times. The V call is TRBV7-9, the J call TRBJ2-7; 9 bases align to TRBD1. The CDR3 extends over 15 amino acids. CDR1 is SEHNR, CDR2 FQNEAQ, per germline (reference sequence). Trimming removed 1 base from V and 5 bases from J; junction bases left unmatched: 6. The CDR3 loop is CASSLGRTGANEQYF. For the CDR3, the DNA is TGTGCCAGCAGCTTAGGACGGACAGGGGCTAACGAGCAGTACTTC.

This clonotype was detected ten times or more. This chain uses TRBV12-3 or TRBV12-4 with TRBJ1-1; TRBD1 matches 8 bases. CDR3 length: 13 residues. V lost 7 bases, J lost 7 bases, and 8 bases stayed unmatched. The CDR3 here is CASILVGTGEAFF. The CDR3 DNA reads as TGTGCCAGCATTCTAGTAGGGACAGGTGAAGCTTTCTTT.

This clonotype showed up many times. V is TRBV2 and J is TRBJ2-5, with D unresolved. The CDR3 length is 18 residues. Per the germline V gene, CDR1 is SNHLY and CDR2 is FYNNEI. V was shortened by 1 base and J by 2 bases, with 20 bases between the two germline ends. The CDR3 DNA reads TGTGCCAGCAGTGAAGATTTCCGAACGGTACAGATTCAAGAGACCCAGTACTTC. Amino acids: CASSEDFRTVQIQETQYF. The complete variable domain, with remaining parts taken from reference TRBV2 and TRBJ2-5, reads EPEVTQTPSHQVTQMGQEVILRCVPISNHLYFYWYRQILGQKVEFLVSFYNNEISEKSEIFDDQFSVERPDGSNFTLKIRSTKLEDSAMYFCASSEDFRTVQIQETQYFGPGTRLLVL.

This clonotype was recorded many times. This chain joins TRBV6-1 and TRBJ2-7; 8 bases map to TRBD1. CDR3 size: 12 residues. Germline V gene sequence: CDR1 MNHNS, CDR2 SASEGT. Trimming at V came to 3 bases and at J to 6 bases, leaving 1 base not matched to a gene. The CDR3 nucleotides read TGTGCCAGCAGTGAGACAGGGGCCGAGCAGTACTTC. Encoded protein: CASSETGAEQYF.

The CDR3 protein is CASSVSGGIGNEQFF. CDR3 coding DNA: TGTGCCAGCAGTGTAAGCGGTGGGATCGGCAATGAGCAGTTCTTC. The chain is built from TRBV6-1 and TRBJ2-1, with D possibly TRBD2 on 5 matching bases. CDR1 and CDR2 from the germline V gene are MNHNS and SASEGT. V was clipped by 4 bases and J by 6 bases, with 16 bases between them. The CDR3 contains 15 residues.

This clonotype appeared many times. The chain joins TRBV12-3 or TRBV12-4 to TRBJ1-4, with TRBD1 matching 9 bases. This CDR3 region has 14 residues. The V gene end was trimmed by 2 bases and the J gene end by 7 bases; junction bases not matched to a gene: 2. CDR3 DNA: TGTGCCAGCAGTTTAAGACAGGGGGGTGAAAAACTGTTTTTT. This codes for CASSLRQGGEKLFF.

The gene calls are TRBV2 and TRBJ2-4; D remains ambiguous. CDR1 and CDR2 (germline): SNHLY, FYNNEI. This CDR3 comprises 11 residues. The V gene lost 5 bases and the J gene lost 8 bases, with 7 bases spanning the gap. CDR3: CASSFDYIQYF. The CDR3 DNA follows: TGTGCCAGCAGTTTCGATTACATTCAGTACTTC.

The chain is built from TRBV7-2 and TRBJ1-3; 7 positions match TRBD1. The CDR3 is made up of 14 amino acids. Germline V gives CDR1 SGHTA, CDR2 FQGNSA. The junction had 6 bases not matched to a gene; V was cut back by 6 bases and J by 4 bases. CDR3 in amino acids: CASRIQGRGNTIYF. CDR3 DNA: TGTGCCAGCAGGATACAGGGGAGAGGAAACACCATATATTTT.

In this sample, this clonotype turned up many times. The gene calls are TRBV10-2 and TRBJ2-1; TRBD2 aligns across 9 bases. V was clipped by 10 bases and J by 7 bases; unmatched bases: 20. CDR1 and CDR2 (germline): WSHSY, SAAADI. CDR3 size: 17 residues. CDR3 bases: TGCGCCACCCGGCCCGCCCCTACAGCGGGAGGAGGGAATGAGCAGTTCTTC. Translating it yields CATRPAPTAGGGNEQFF.

The rearrangement uses TRBV20-1 and TRBJ1-1, with D unclear. The CDR3 length is 13 residues. The germline V gene has CDR1 DFQATT and CDR2 SNEGSKA (reference sequence). The V end lost 5 bases, the J end lost 3 bases, and 13 bases lay between the germline ends. CDR3 region: CSAPSAGYTEAFF. The CDR3 nucleotides read TGCAGTGCTCCGTCGGCGGGGTACACTGAAGCTTTCTTT.

The genes are TRBV7-2 and TRBJ2-4; D is possibly TRBD2 (5 bases). CDR1 is SGHTA and CDR2 is FQGNSA in the germline V gene. The CDR3 totals 18 residues. V was clipped by 3 bases and J by 0 bases, with 18 bases between them. The CDR3 region is CASSLGSARGLAKNIQYF. DNA of the CDR3: TGTGCCAGCAGCTTGGGGTCCGCTCGGGGATTAGCCAAAAACATTCAGTACTTC.

CDR3 nucleotide sequence: TGTGCCAGCAGCGGAGGGACAGTCCAAGAGACCCAGTACTTC. This gives the protein CASSGGTVQETQYF. The chain has TRBV3-1 and TRBJ2-5, with D possibly TRBD1 on 7 matching bases. The CDR3 covers 14 residues. From germline, CDR1 is LGHDT and CDR2 YNNKEL (reference sequence). Trimming stripped 5 bases from V and 1 base from J, with 11 bases between.

This clonotype was detected ten times or more. The chain has TRBV5-4 and TRBJ1-1; 8 positions match TRBD1. This CDR3 is 18 amino acids long. V was pared by 3 bases and J by 4 bases, with 17 bases of the junction left unmatched. From germline, CDR1 is SGHNT and CDR2 YYREEE (reference sequence). CDR3 bases: TGTGCCAGCAGCTCGAACCGAAGGAGACAGGGGTTAATCACTGAAGCTTTCTTT. Translated: CASSSNRRRQGLITEAFF.

This clonotype came up many times. Written as DNA, the CDR3 is TGTGCCTGGAGTAGGAGGGGGACTAGCGGGAGGTTGGGTCACAATGAGCAGTTCTTC. This codes for CAWSRRGTSGRLGHNEQFF. The chain is built from TRBV30 and TRBJ2-1, with TRBD2 matching 15 bases. The CDR3 sequence is 19 residues long. Germline CDR1 and CDR2: GTSNPN and SVGIG (reference sequence). With V trimmed by 2 bases and J by 5 bases, 13 bases remained unmatched.

A few counts support this clonotype. This chain joins TRBV30 and TRBJ2-5; 7 bases align to TRBD2. Per the germline V gene, CDR1 is GTSNPN and CDR2 is SVGIG (reference sequence). The trim removed 5 bases at V and 2 bases at J, leaving 11 bases unmatched. The length of the CDR3 is 15 residues. Written as DNA, the CDR3 is TGTGCCTGGTCTAATCTACTAGCGAATCAAGAGACCCAGTACTTC. Translating gives CAWSNLLANQETQYF.

This rearrangement joins TRBV28 to TRBJ2-3; the D is unclear. Germline V gives CDR1 MDHEN, CDR2 SYDVKM. V shed 2 bases and J shed 0 bases, with 9 bases lying between them. The CDR3 length is 15 residues. In DNA form, the CDR3 reads TGTGCCAGCAGTTTAGCACAGTTTAGCACAGATACGCAGTATTTT. This gives the protein CASSLAQFSTDTQYF.

This clonotype was detected a few times. V gene TRBV12-3 or TRBV12-4 combines with J gene TRBJ1-2, with a tentative D call TRBD1 (6 bases). The CDR3 covers 14 residues. Trimming removed 7 bases from V and 0 bases from J, with 12 bases in between. CDR3 region: CASTRGSSNYGYTF. In DNA, the CDR3 is TGTGCCAGCACCAGGGGCAGCTCTAACTATGGCTACACCTTC.

The sample holds many counts of this clonotype. The chain combines TRBV7-9 with TRBJ2-4; D unresolved. CDR1 is SEHNR and CDR2 is FQNEAQ in the germline V gene (reference sequence). This CDR3 contains 15 residues. Trimming pared 4 bases from V and 8 bases from J, leaving 18 bases between. CDR3 nucleotide sequence: TGTGCCAGCAGCTCAGTCCTCCCTCGATCCGACATTCAGTACTTC. Protein product: CASSSVLPRSDIQYF.

This clonotype was seen just once. A read error may explain this, as a much larger clone is one base away. As DNA, the CDR3 is TGTGCCAGAAGCTCCAACAGAGGCACAAACTATGGCTACACCTTC. Translation gives CARSSNRGTNYGYTF. The chain recombines TRBV2 with TRBJ1-2; D gene uncertain. Looked up from germline, CDR1 is SNHLY and CDR2 is FYNNEI. The germline V and J ends were trimmed by 9 bases and 2 bases, with 19 bases remaining between them. The CDR3 runs 15 residues.

This clonotype was observed a few times. The chain recombines TRBV11-2 with TRBJ1-1; D may be TRBD1 (6 bases). The CDR3 runs to 15 residues. From germline, CDR1 is SGHAT and CDR2 FQNNGV. V was clipped by 5 bases and J by 9 bases, with 22 bases between them. The CDR3 DNA reads as TGTGCCAGCAGCCCCGGGGCGCTTCAGGGGTCAAAAGCTTTCTTT. Residues: CASSPGALQGSKAFF.

This clonotype was counted between two and nine times. The chain recombines TRBV27 with TRBJ2-7; TRBD2 matches at 8 bases. Germline trimming cut 5 bases from V and 3 bases from J; bases unmatched to any gene: 12. The CDR3 has 16 residues. Germline lookup yields CDR1 MNHEY and CDR2 SMNVEV (reference sequence). The CDR3 bases are TGTGCCAGCAGTCCCCATGGCGGGGGGCCAGGCTACGAGCAGTACTTC. Amino acids: CASSPHGGGPGYEQYF.

This clonotype was seen at least ten times. As DNA, the CDR3 is TGTGCCAGCAGCTTGGAAGGAATAGCGGCTTCCCAAGAGACCCAGTACTTC. This gives the protein CASSLEGIAASQETQYF. This rearrangement joins TRBV7-2 to TRBJ2-5; D may be TRBD2 (6 bases). The germline gives CDR1 SGHTA, CDR2 FQGNSA. The CDR3 runs 17 residues. V shed 3 bases and J shed 1 base, with 18 bases lying between them.

The chain has TRBV11-3 and TRBJ2-5; 7 positions agree with TRBD1. V gave up 1 base and J gave up 0 bases; unmatched junction bases: 5. From germline, CDR1 is SGHNT and CDR2 YENEEA. The CDR3 is made up of 16 amino acids. The CDR3 coding sequence is TGTGCCAGCAGCTTAGTCGAGGGGACAGACCAAGAGACCCAGTACTTC. Translated: CASSLVEGTDQETQYF.

There are many counts of this clonotype. The chain is built from TRBV2 and TRBJ1-5; D remains unclear. Germline lookup yields CDR1 SNHLY and CDR2 FYNNEI. The length of the CDR3 is 13 residues. Trimming shortened V by 6 bases and J by 3 bases, and 9 bases separated the two germline ends. CDR3 nucleotides: TGTGCCAGCAGAGGGCAGGCCAATCAGCCCCAGCATTTT. This encodes CASRGQANQPQHF.

This clonotype has a handful of counts. J is TRBJ2-2 and V is TRBV30; 7 bases line up with TRBD1. There are 13 residues in the CDR3. V lost 5 bases to trimming and J lost 4 bases; unmatched junction nucleotides: 4. Germline V gene sequence: CDR1 GTSNPN, CDR2 SVGIG (reference sequence). CDR3 sequence (DNA): TGTGCCTGGGCCGGACAGGTCACCGGGGAGCTGTTTTTT. The encoded protein is CAWAGQVTGELFF.